The next 15 T cell receptor beta chains were all read from a single sample in a study of technical replicates of blood from several donors. Libraries were prepared by immunoSEQ multiplex PCR; TCRdb keeps only in-frame clonotypes and omits some of them. The table includes about 79,000 clones, approximately 94% detected once. What was sequenced was T cells isolated from PBMCs. Receptors were obtained from a human donor in good health.

This chain connects TRBV27 to TRBJ2-1, with D tentatively TRBD2 (5 bases). Germline V CDR1 and CDR2: MNHEY, SMNVEV (reference sequence). This CDR3 is built from 15 residues. V dropped 2 bases and J dropped 0 bases, with 8 bases sitting between them. The CDR3 region has the DNA TGTGCCAGCAGTTTAAGCGGATACTCCTACAATGAGCAGTTCTTC. Its translation: CASSLSGYSYNEQFF.

The chain combines TRBV28 with TRBJ2-7, with D hard to call. Germline CDR1 MDHEN, CDR2 SYDVKM. This CDR3 has 12 amino acids. Trimming pared 5 bases from V and 6 bases from J, leaving 11 bases between. The CDR3: CASSPQHFEQYF. The CDR3 region has the DNA TGTGCCAGCAGTCCACAGCACTTCGAGCAGTACTTC.

This chain links TRBV6-6 with TRBJ2-2; 7 positions agree with TRBD2. The CDR3 spans 13 residues. With V trimmed by 7 bases and J by 10 bases, 9 bases remained unmatched. The germline V gene encodes CDR1 MNHNY and CDR2 SVGAGI (reference sequence). The CDR3 reads CASTGEGGMELFF. CDR3 in DNA: TGTGCCAGCACTGGGGAGGGTGGGATGGAGCTGTTTTTT.

The rearrangement links TRBV2 to TRBJ2-1, with D possibly matching TRBD2 (5 bases). CDR1 is SNHLY, CDR2 FYNNEI, per germline. Trimming shortened V by 3 bases and J by 0 bases, and 15 bases separated the two germline ends. The CDR3 extends over 17 amino acids. CDR3: CASSDPGNGFSYNEQFF. The CDR3 nucleotides read TGTGCCAGCAGTGATCCCGGGAACGGGTTCTCCTACAATGAGCAGTTCTTC.

The rearrangement joins TRBV5-1 to TRBJ2-3; 15 bases map to TRBD2. CDR1 is SGHRS and CDR2 is YFSETQ in the germline V gene. The CDR3 extends over 17 amino acids. The V segment lost 2 bases and the J segment 6 bases; nucleotides outside the gene matches: 7. CDR3 residues: CASSLHGLAGGGDTQYF. The CDR3 DNA is TGCGCCAGCAGCTTACACGGACTAGCGGGGGGGGGCGATACGCAGTATTTT.

This chain uses TRBV5-8 with TRBJ1-1; D is undetermined. Per the germline V gene, CDR1 is SGHTS and CDR2 is YDEGEE. The CDR3 contains 12 residues. Trimming stripped 7 bases from V and 4 bases from J, with 11 bases between. The CDR3 DNA reads TGTGCCAGCCCCGGGGAGGGCACTGAAGCTTTCTTT. Protein: CASPGEGTEAFF.

The V and J genes are TRBV5-1 and TRBJ2-7; D is uncertain. V shed 0 bases and J shed 0 bases, with 7 bases lying between them. The CDR3 runs to 14 residues. CDR1 is SGHRS, CDR2 YFSETQ, per germline. Written as DNA, the CDR3 is TGCGCCAGCAGCTTGGTTGTCGGCTCCTACGAGCAGTACTTC. Encoded protein: CASSLVVGSYEQYF.

For the CDR3, the DNA is TGTGCCACCAGTGCTATTGTGGAGAATCAGCCCCAGCATTTT. It codes for CATSAIVENQPQHF. The rearrangement uses TRBV15 and TRBJ1-5; unclear D gene. There are 14 residues in the CDR3. Per the germline V gene, CDR1 is LNHNV and CDR2 is YYDKDF (reference sequence). V was cut by 6 bases and J by 4 bases, with 13 bases left in between.

The rearrangement uses TRBV6-5 and TRBJ2-2; D is unclear. Germline CDR1 reads MNHEY; CDR2 reads SVGAGI. The CDR3 length is 13 residues. V lost 0 bases and J lost 5, with 4 bases in between. CDR3 DNA sequence: TGTGCCAGCAGTTACTCGGAGACCGGGGAGCTGTTTTTT. Its protein is CASSYSETGELFF.

The rearrangement uses TRBV5-1 and TRBJ1-6; D is ambiguous. Between the trimmed V and J ends, which lost 2 bases and 7 bases, there was a span of 16 bases. CDR1 SGHRS and CDR2 YFSETQ come from the germline V gene. This CDR3 has 16 amino acids. The CDR3 loop reads CASSLVEGSLNSPLHF. CDR3 in DNA: TGCGCCAGCAGCTTAGTGGAGGGATCCCTCAATTCACCCCTCCACTTT.

The V gene is TRBV5-6, the J gene TRBJ2-7; D perhaps matches TRBD2 (6 bases). The V gene lost 0 bases and the J gene lost 6 bases, with 13 bases spanning the gap. This CDR3 has 14 amino acids. Germline-derived CDR1 and CDR2 are SGHDT and YYEEEE. The CDR3 sequence: CASSLGWGVAEQYF. DNA for the CDR3: TGTGCCAGCAGCTTGGGGTGGGGGGTTGCCGAGCAGTACTTC.

The V gene is TRBV6-1, the J gene TRBJ2-1, with D unclear. CDR1 is MNHNS, CDR2 SASEGT, per germline. Trimming removed 5 bases at V and 7 bases at J, with 9 bases between. The CDR3 totals 12 residues. CDR3 DNA: TGTGCCAGCAGTAGCCTCCTAAATGAGCAGTTCTTC. This sequence encodes CASSSLLNEQFF.

This CDR3 reads CASSQTSGSWLDTQYF. The CDR3 nucleotides are TGCGCCAGCAGCCAGACTAGCGGGAGTTGGTTAGATACGCAGTATTTT. V gene TRBV5-1 combines with J gene TRBJ2-3, with 12 bases identical to TRBD2. Germline V lookup: CDR1 SGHRS, CDR2 YFSETQ. V was pared by 4 bases and J by 5 bases, with 8 bases of the junction left unmatched. The CDR3 extends over 16 amino acids.

This chain links TRBV7-2 with TRBJ2-7, with unresolved D. The CDR3 covers 14 residues. The V gene lost 3 bases and the J gene lost 2 bases, with 11 bases spanning the gap. Germline V lookup: CDR1 SGHTA, CDR2 FQGNSA. DNA of the CDR3: TGTGCCAGCAGCTTCAGCAGCGCAACCTACGAGCAGTACTTC. Translation: CASSFSSATYEQYF.

This CDR3 is CASSQVREYNEQFF. The CDR3 DNA is TGTGCCAGCAGCCAAGTACGGGAGTACAATGAGCAGTTCTTC. V is TRBV4-2 and J is TRBJ2-1; maybe TRBD2 (6 bases). V lost 1 base and J lost 4, with 8 bases in between. Germline V lookup: CDR1 LGHNA, CDR2 YNFKEQ. The CDR3 totals 14 residues.